Below, 31 T cell receptor beta chains from the same sample are listed, as sequenced in a study of blood T cell repertoires in COVID-19. Sequenced by immunoSEQ multiplex PCR; TCRdb stores in-frame clones only, minus some. The sample carries 95,000 to 150,000 clones, under 90% recorded once. Sequencing was performed on peripheral blood. These TCRs come from a woman aged 70-85 years with acute or convalescent COVID-19.

V is TRBV5-5 and J is TRBJ2-7; 7 bases fit TRBD2. Looked up from germline, CDR1 is SGHKS and CDR2 is YYEKEE (reference sequence). The CDR3 is 15 amino acids. The trim removed 2 bases at V and 1 base at J, leaving 6 bases unmatched. This chain's CDR3 is CASSFGGTPSYEQYV. DNA of the CDR3: TGTGCCAGCAGCTTCGGGGGGACTCCTTCCTACGAGCAGTACGTC.

This CDR3 reads CASSEGRDIGYTF. In nucleotides, the CDR3 is TGTGCCAGCAGTGAAGGCCGGGACATAGGCTACACCTTC. This chain connects TRBV6-1 to TRBJ1-2, with a tentative D call TRBD1 (6 bases). CDR1 MNHNS and CDR2 SASEGT come from the germline V gene. V was trimmed by 1 base and J by 8 bases, leaving 11 bases between them. CDR3 length: 13 amino acids.

The J gene is TRBJ1-2, the V gene TRBV7-3; the match to TRBD1 covers 9 bases. CDR1 is SGHTA, CDR2 FQGTGA, per germline. Trimming removed 7 bases from V and 3 bases from J; junction bases left unmatched: 6. The CDR3 contains 14 residues. The CDR3 loop is CASTPGQGHYGYTF. The CDR3 nucleotides read TGTGCCAGCACCCCGGGACAGGGACACTATGGCTACACCTTC.

V and J are TRBV10-3 and TRBJ1-1; 7 nucleotides line up with TRBD1. With 6 bases clipped from V and 3 bases from J, the junction kept 10 bases outside the gene matches. The V gene's germline CDR1 is ENHRY and CDR2 SYGVKD. The CDR3 length is 15 residues. In DNA, the CDR3 is TGTGCCATCAGCCAAAGCGGGCAGGGGGACACTGAAGCTTTCTTT. It codes for CAISQSGQGDTEAFF.

The chain combines TRBV6-5 with TRBJ1-2, with D possibly TRBD1 on 5 matching bases. V lost 7 bases and J 4 bases, leaving 10 bases between the germline ends. Germline V CDR1 and CDR2: MNHEY, SVGAGI. The CDR3 is 12 amino acids. The CDR3 DNA is TGTGCCAGCATCGACAGTATCTATGGCTACACCTTC. Protein: CASIDSIYGYTF.

The chain combines TRBV2 with TRBJ1-5; D uncertain. In germline, CDR1 is SNHLY, CDR2 FYNNEI. The CDR3 spans 15 residues. V lost 6 bases to trimming and J lost 2 bases, with 14 bases between them. CDR3 amino acids: CASSAGRTGNQPQHF. The CDR3 nucleotides are TGTGCCAGCAGCGCTGGGAGGACGGGCAATCAGCCCCAGCATTTT. The full variable domain, in which reference TRBV2 and TRBJ1-5 provide the parts outside the CDR3, is EPEVTQTPSHQVTQMGQEVILRCVPISNHLYFYWYRQILGQKVEFLVSFYNNEISEKSEIFDDQFSVERPDGSNFTLKIRSTKLEDSAMYFCASSAGRTGNQPQHFGDGTRLSIL.

There are a few counts of this clone. V gene TRBV6-2 or TRBV6-3 combines with J gene TRBJ2-1; 10 bases align to TRBD1. This CDR3 is built from 15 residues. V was clipped by 4 bases and J by 7 bases; unmatched bases: 7. Germline CDR1 reads MNHEY; CDR2 reads SVGEGT. This CDR3 reads CASSSTRTGGNEQFF. CDR3 DNA: TGTGCCAGCAGTTCCACGAGGACAGGGGGGAATGAGCAGTTCTTC.

The chain couples TRBV7-2 to TRBJ2-5; TRBD2 matches at 11 bases. V trimming: 2 bases; J trimming: 1 base; junction bases outside the gene matches: 3. This CDR3 is 16 amino acids long. CDR1 SGHTA and CDR2 FQGNSA come from the germline V gene. The CDR3 region is CASSLRGTSGQETQYF. The CDR3, as DNA: TGTGCCAGCAGCTTACGAGGGACTAGCGGCCAAGAGACCCAGTACTTC.

The rearrangement joins TRBV6-6 to TRBJ1-5, with D tentatively TRBD1 (6 bases). The CDR3 sequence is 13 residues long. Between the trimmed V and J ends, which lost 2 bases and 6 bases, there was a span of 8 bases. The germline CDR1 and CDR2 sequences are MNHNY and SVGAGI (reference sequence). The CDR3 loop is CASSYIGGQPQHF. In DNA form, the CDR3 reads TGTGCCAGCAGTTACATAGGGGGTCAGCCCCAGCATTTT.

This chain joins TRBV5-4 and TRBJ2-2, with 7 bases that match TRBD1. The V gene end was trimmed by 5 bases and the J gene end by 7 bases; junction bases not matched to a gene: 11. This CDR3 comprises 15 residues. CDR1 SGHNT and CDR2 YYREEE come from the germline V gene (reference sequence). CDR3 DNA sequence: TGTGCCAGCAGAGCCGGGACCAGGGGGAACGGGGAGCTGTTTTTT. It translates to CASRAGTRGNGELFF. Full variable domain (outside the CDR3, taken from reference TRBV5-4 and TRBJ2-2): ETGVTQSPTHLIKTRGQQVTLRCSSQSGHNTVSWYQQALGQGPQFIFQYYREEENGRGNFPPRFSGLQFPNYSSELNVNALELDDSALYLCASRAGTRGNGELFFGEGSRLTVL.

This clone was seen only once. CDR3 sequence (DNA): TGTGCCAGCAGCTTGGCGGTGGATAATCAGCCCCAGCATTTT. Translated, it gives CASSLAVDNQPQHF. The V call is TRBV7-8, the J call TRBJ1-5; D not resolved. This CDR3 is built from 14 residues. Germline V lookup: CDR1 SGHVS, CDR2 FQNEAQ. V lost 3 bases and J lost 4, with 10 bases in between.

The table lists this clone with a few counts. The chain employs TRBV7-2 and TRBJ1-1; D uncertain. Germline V lookup: CDR1 SGHTA, CDR2 FQGNSA. Trimming shortened V by 2 bases and J by 5 bases, and 12 bases separated the two germline ends. This CDR3 contains 14 residues. The DNA of the CDR3 is TGTGCCAGCAGCTTACAAACGCCGGTGACTGAAGCTTTCTTT. Amino acid sequence: CASSLQTPVTEAFF.

The chain has TRBV2 and TRBJ1-5; TRBD1 matches 9 bases. CDR1 is SNHLY and CDR2 is FYNNEI in the germline V gene. J was trimmed by 6 bases and V by 6 bases; bases with no gene match: 6. This CDR3 region has 14 residues. CDR3 in DNA: TGTGCCAGCAGCGCCGACAGGGGGAGTCAGCCCCAGCATTTT. Its translation: CASSADRGSQPQHF.

The V gene is TRBV11-3, the J gene TRBJ2-1, with 13 bases identical to TRBD2. Per germline, CDR1 SGHNT and CDR2 YENEEA. The CDR3 length is 17 residues. The V segment lost 5 bases and the J segment 5 bases; nucleotides outside the gene matches: 9. The CDR3 sequence: CASSHRGLAGVNNEQFF. Here the CDR3 DNA reads TGTGCCAGCAGCCACAGAGGACTAGCGGGGGTGAACAATGAGCAGTTCTTC.

V gene TRBV4-1 combines with J gene TRBJ1-2; weak D call: TRBD1 (5 bases). This CDR3 comprises 16 residues. Germline CDR1 and CDR2: MGHRA and YSYEKL. The germline V and J ends were trimmed by 1 base and 1 base, with 13 bases remaining between them. DNA for the CDR3: TGCGCCAGCAGCCAAGTTATGGTCAGGGATAACTATGGCTACACCTTC. The encoded protein is CASSQVMVRDNYGYTF.

This clone was counted a few times. V usage is TRBV7-8 and J usage is TRBJ1-4; the D gene is possibly TRBD1 (5 bases). V lost 1 base and J lost 4, with 7 bases in between. This CDR3 spans 14 amino acids. Germline V gene sequence: CDR1 SGHVS, CDR2 FQNEAQ. The CDR3 sequence: CASSLGTINEKLFF. Written as DNA, the CDR3 is TGTGCCAGCAGCTTAGGGACAATTAATGAAAAACTGTTTTTT.

The rearrangement links TRBV6-1 to TRBJ1-3; D remains ambiguous. The V end lost 3 bases, the J end lost 0 bases, and 12 bases lay between the germline ends. The CDR3 has 16 amino acids. CDR1 and CDR2 (germline): MNHNS, SASEGT. CDR3 sequence: CASSEFVANSGNTIYF. The DNA for the CDR3 is TGTGCCAGCAGTGAGTTTGTGGCCAACTCTGGAAACACCATATATTTT.

V and J are TRBV14 and TRBJ2-5; D gene uncertain. The ends were cut back, 1 base at V and 0 bases at J, with 15 bases in the middle. The CDR3 has 17 residues. Germline CDR1 SGHDN, CDR2 FVKESK. CDR3 in amino acids: CASSQGWRPTYQETQYF. The CDR3 DNA reads TGTGCCAGCAGCCAAGGGTGGAGACCAACCTACCAAGAGACCCAGTACTTC.

The CDR3: CASSPDGTGWDSPLHF. The CDR3, as DNA: TGCGCCAGCAGCCCGGACGGGACAGGGTGGGATTCACCCCTCCACTTT. The gene calls are TRBV5-1 and TRBJ1-6, with 9 bases lining up with TRBD1. V lost 4 bases to trimming and J lost 8 bases; unmatched junction nucleotides: 10. Germline V lookup: CDR1 SGHRS, CDR2 YFSETQ. The CDR3 consists of 16 residues.

This clone was recorded once. The chain combines TRBV5-6 with TRBJ1-3; 8 nucleotides line up with TRBD1. This CDR3 has 15 residues. In germline, CDR1 is SGHDT, CDR2 YYEEEE. V dropped 3 bases and J dropped 4; count of bases not matched to a gene: 6. DNA of the CDR3: TGTGCCAGCAGCTCCAGGGGGCATGCAGGAAACACCATATATTTT. This translates into CASSSRGHAGNTIYF.

This chain uses TRBV9 with TRBJ1-4; the match to TRBD1 covers 9 bases. The CDR3 is 14 amino acids. J lost 7 bases, V lost 5 bases, and 6 bases had no gene match. CDR1 is SGDLS, CDR2 YYNGEE, per germline. CDR3 sequence: CASSWGDRAEKLFF. The CDR3 DNA is TGTGCCAGCAGTTGGGGGGACAGGGCTGAAAAACTGTTTTTT. The complete variable domain, with remaining parts taken from reference TRBV9 and TRBJ1-4, reads DSGVTQTPKHLITATGQRVTLRCSPRSGDLSVYWYQQSLDQGLQFLIQYYNGEERAKGNILERFSAQQFPDLHSELNLSSLELGDSALYFCASSWGDRAEKLFFGSGTQLSVL.

The CDR3 loop reads CASSFGQANTEAFF. The CDR3 DNA sequence: TGCGCCAGCAGCTTTGGACAGGCGAACACTGAAGCTTTCTTT. The chain uses TRBV5-1 and TRBJ1-1, with 7 bases fitting TRBD1. From germline, CDR1 is SGHRS and CDR2 YFSETQ. The CDR3 runs 14 residues. V lost 2 bases, J lost 1 base, and 2 bases stayed unmatched. Filled out from reference TRBV5-1 and TRBJ1-1, the complete variable domain reads KAGVTQTPRYLIKTRGQQVTLSCSPISGHRSVSWYQQTPGQGLQFLFEYFSETQRNKGNFPGRFSGRQFSNSRSEMNVSTLELGDSALYLCASSFGQANTEAFFGQGTRLTVV.

This chain connects TRBV27 to TRBJ1-5; 10 nucleotides line up with TRBD1. This CDR3 spans 15 amino acids. V trimming: 4 bases; J trimming: 3 bases; junction bases outside the gene matches: 3. Germline V lookup: CDR1 MNHEY, CDR2 SMNVEV (reference sequence). The CDR3 protein is CASSSGQGINQPQHF. The CDR3 nucleotides are TGTGCCAGCAGTTCGGGACAGGGGATCAATCAGCCCCAGCATTTT.

Only a few counts were recorded for this clone. The chain links TRBV11-3 to TRBJ2-7; 8 nucleotides match TRBD2. The CDR3 runs to 16 residues. The ends lost 5 bases at V and 0 bases at J; junction bases unmatched: 9. Germline V lookup: CDR1 SGHNT, CDR2 YENEEA. CDR3 residues: CASSRGGSGASYEQYF. In DNA form, the CDR3 reads TGTGCCAGCAGCCGGGGGGGTAGCGGGGCCTCCTACGAGCAGTACTTC. The whole variable domain, remainder taken from reference TRBV11-3 and TRBJ2-7, is EAGVVQSPRYKIIEKKQPVAFWCNPISGHNTLYWYLQNLGQGPELLIRYENEEAVDDSQLPKDRFSAERLKGVDSTLKIQPAELGDSAVYLCASSRGGSGASYEQYFGPGTRLTVT.

This chain connects TRBV5-6 to TRBJ1-2; 7 nucleotides agree with TRBD1. CDR3 size: 15 residues. V was pared by 4 bases and J by 1 base, with 7 bases of the junction left unmatched. Per the germline V gene, CDR1 is SGHDT and CDR2 is YYEEEE. The CDR3 sequence: CASSLRDRSNYGYTF. The CDR3 nucleotides are TGTGCCAGCAGCCTTCGGGACAGAAGTAACTATGGCTACACCTTC.

The CDR3 sequence is CASGLVQTGDDEQYF. The CDR3 coding sequence is TGTGCTAGTGGTTTGGTACAGACAGGGGACGACGAGCAGTACTTC. The rearrangement links TRBV12-5 to TRBJ2-7, with 8 positions matching TRBD1. The ends lost 0 bases at V and 5 bases at J; junction bases unmatched: 6. This CDR3 spans 15 amino acids. Germline V CDR1 and CDR2: LGHNT, FRNRAP.

The chain joins TRBV5-4 to TRBJ2-5; TRBD2 matches 7 bases. This CDR3 comprises 14 residues. Germline loops: CDR1 SGHNT, CDR2 YYREEE (reference sequence). Trimming at V came to 5 bases and at J to 1 base, leaving 5 bases not matched to a gene. The CDR3 bases are TGTGCCAGCAGGCCGGGGGGAGGCCAAGAGACCCAGTACTTC. Residues: CASRPGGGQETQYF.

The rearrangement joins TRBV4-3 to TRBJ2-2; D is ambiguous. CDR1 is LGHNA, CDR2 YSLEER, per germline. Trimming stripped 0 bases from V and 4 bases from J, with 6 bases between. The CDR3 is 14 residues long. CDR3 region: CASSQESPTGELFF. DNA of the CDR3: TGCGCCAGCAGCCAAGAGAGCCCCACCGGGGAGCTGTTTTTT.

This clone was counted only a few times. The chain joins TRBV18 to TRBJ1-5; D is unclear. This CDR3 is built from 15 residues. With 6 bases removed from V and 0 bases from J, the gap between germline ends came to 12 bases. Per germline, CDR1 KGHSH and CDR2 LQKENI. Here the CDR3 DNA reads TGTGCCAGCTCTCCGAGACGGGATAGCAATCAGCCCCAGCATTTT. This codes for CASSPRRDSNQPQHF.

J is TRBJ2-1 and V is TRBV3-1 (or the pseudogene TRBV3-2); no clear D. The CDR3 loop spans 13 amino acids. The V gene's germline CDR1 is LGHDT and CDR2 YNNKEL (reference sequence). With 1 base removed from V and 6 bases from J, the gap between germline ends came to 7 bases. CDR3 region: CASSQVSSNEQFF. CDR3 bases: TGTGCCAGCAGCCAAGTATCTAGCAATGAGCAGTTCTTC.

This clone was counted a few times. V is TRBV5-1 and J is TRBJ1-2; D is unclear. Trimming took 0 bases from V and 7 from J, leaving 10 bases between them. This CDR3 has 13 residues. CDR1 and CDR2 from the germline V gene are SGHRS and YFSETQ. The CDR3 reads CASSLGGSPGYTF. CDR3 bases: TGCGCCAGCAGCTTGGGAGGCTCTCCTGGCTACACCTTC.